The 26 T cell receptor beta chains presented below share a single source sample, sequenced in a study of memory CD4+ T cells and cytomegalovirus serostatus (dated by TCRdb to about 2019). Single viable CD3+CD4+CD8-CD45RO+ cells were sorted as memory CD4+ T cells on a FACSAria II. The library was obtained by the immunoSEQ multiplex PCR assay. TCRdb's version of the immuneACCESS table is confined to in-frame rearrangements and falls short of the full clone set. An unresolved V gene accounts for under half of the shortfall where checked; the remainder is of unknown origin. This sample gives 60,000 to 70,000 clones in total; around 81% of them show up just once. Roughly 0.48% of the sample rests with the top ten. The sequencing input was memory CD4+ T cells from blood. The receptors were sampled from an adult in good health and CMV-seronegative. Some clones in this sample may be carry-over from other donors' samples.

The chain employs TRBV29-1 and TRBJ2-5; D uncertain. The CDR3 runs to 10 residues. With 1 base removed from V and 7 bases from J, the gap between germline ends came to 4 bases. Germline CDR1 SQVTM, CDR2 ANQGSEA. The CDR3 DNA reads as TGCAGCGTTGAAGGGGGGACCCAGTACTTC. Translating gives CSVEGGTQYF.

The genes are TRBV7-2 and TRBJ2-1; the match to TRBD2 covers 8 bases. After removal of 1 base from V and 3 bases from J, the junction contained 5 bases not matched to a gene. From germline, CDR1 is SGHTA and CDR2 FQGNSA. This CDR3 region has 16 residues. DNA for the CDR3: TGTGCCAGCAGCTTAGTAGCGGGAACTAACTACAATGAGCAGTTCTTC. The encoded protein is CASSLVAGTNYNEQFF.

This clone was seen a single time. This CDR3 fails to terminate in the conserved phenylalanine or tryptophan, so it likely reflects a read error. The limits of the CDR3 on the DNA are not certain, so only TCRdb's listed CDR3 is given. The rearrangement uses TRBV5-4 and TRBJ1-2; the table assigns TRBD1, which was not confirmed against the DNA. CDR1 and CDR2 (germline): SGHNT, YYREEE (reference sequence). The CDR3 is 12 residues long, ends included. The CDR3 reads CASSLLQGAPSY.

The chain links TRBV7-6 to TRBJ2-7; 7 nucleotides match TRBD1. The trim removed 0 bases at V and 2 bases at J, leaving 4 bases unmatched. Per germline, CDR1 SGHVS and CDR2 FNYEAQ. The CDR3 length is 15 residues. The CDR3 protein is CASSLAEGAPYEQYF. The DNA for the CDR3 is TGTGCCAGCAGCTTAGCCGAGGGGGCCCCCTACGAGCAGTACTTC.

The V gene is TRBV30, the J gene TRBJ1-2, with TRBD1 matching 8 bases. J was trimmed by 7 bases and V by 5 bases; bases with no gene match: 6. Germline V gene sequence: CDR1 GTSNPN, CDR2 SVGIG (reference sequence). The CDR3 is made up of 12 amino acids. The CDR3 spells CAWGGQVSGYTF. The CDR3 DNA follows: TGTGCCTGGGGGGGACAGGTCTCTGGCTACACCTTC.

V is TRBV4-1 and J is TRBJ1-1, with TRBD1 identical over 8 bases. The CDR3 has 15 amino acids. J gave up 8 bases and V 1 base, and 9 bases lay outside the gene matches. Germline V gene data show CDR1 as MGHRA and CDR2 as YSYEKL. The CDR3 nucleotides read TGCGCCAGCAGCCAAGGCTGGACAGGGCAACCCGAAGCTTTCTTT. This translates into CASSQGWTGQPEAFF.

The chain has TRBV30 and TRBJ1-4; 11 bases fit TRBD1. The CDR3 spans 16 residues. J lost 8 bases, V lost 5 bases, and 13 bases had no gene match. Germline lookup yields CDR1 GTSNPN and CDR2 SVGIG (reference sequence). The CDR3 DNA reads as TGTGCCTGGGACGGACAGGGGGCGGCGTCGGTAGAAAAACTGTTTTTT. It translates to CAWDGQGAASVEKLFF.

This chain's CDR3 is CASSLGAGGTALNTEAFF. CDR3 sequence (DNA): TGCGCCAGCAGCTTGGGGGCCGGTGGCACCGCTTTGAACACTGAAGCTTTCTTT. The chain employs TRBV5-1 and TRBJ1-1, with no clear D. The CDR3 is made up of 18 amino acids. V lost 0 bases and J 0 bases, leaving 18 bases between the germline ends. From germline, CDR1 is SGHRS and CDR2 YFSETQ.

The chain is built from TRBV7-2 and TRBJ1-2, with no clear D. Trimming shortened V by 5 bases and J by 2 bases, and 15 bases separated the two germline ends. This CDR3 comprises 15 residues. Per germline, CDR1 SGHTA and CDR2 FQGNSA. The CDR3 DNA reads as TGTGCCAGCAGCCCGTGGGGAGGGAACAACTATGGCTACACCTTC. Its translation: CASSPWGGNNYGYTF.

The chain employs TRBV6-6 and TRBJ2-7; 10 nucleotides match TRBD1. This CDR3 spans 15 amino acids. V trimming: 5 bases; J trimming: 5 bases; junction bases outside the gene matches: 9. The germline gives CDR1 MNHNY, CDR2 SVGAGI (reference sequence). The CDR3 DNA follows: TGTGCCAGCAGTCCCCGGGACAGGGGTAGTAACGAGCAGTACTTC. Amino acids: CASSPRDRGSNEQYF.

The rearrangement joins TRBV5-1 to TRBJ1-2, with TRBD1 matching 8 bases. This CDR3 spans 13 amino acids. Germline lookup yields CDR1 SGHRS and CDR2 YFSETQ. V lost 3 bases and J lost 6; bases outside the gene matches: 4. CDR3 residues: CASSYQGADGYTF. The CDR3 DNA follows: TGCGCCAGCAGCTACCAGGGGGCGGATGGCTACACCTTC.

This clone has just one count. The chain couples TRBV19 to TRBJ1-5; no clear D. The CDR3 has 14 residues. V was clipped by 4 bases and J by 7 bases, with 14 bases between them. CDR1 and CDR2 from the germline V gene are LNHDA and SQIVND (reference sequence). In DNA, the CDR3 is TGTGCCAGTAGTACCTCGTCCTTCGGCCAGCCCCAGCATTTT. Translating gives CASSTSSFGQPQHF.

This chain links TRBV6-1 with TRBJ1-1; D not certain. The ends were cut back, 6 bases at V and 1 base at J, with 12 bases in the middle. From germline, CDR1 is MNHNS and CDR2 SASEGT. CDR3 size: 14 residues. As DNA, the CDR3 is TGTGCCAGCAGGAGTCCTTCAAGGAACACTGAAGCTTTCTTT. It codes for CASRSPSRNTEAFF.

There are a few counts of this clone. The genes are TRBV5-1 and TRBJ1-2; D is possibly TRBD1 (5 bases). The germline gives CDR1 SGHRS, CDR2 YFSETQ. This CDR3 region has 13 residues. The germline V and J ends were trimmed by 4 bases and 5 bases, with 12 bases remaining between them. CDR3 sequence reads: CASSPEGRYGYTF. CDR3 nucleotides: TGCGCCAGCAGCCCCGAGGGGCGGTATGGCTACACCTTC. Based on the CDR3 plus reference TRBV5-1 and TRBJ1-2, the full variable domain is KAGVTQTPRYLIKTRGQQVTLSCSPISGHRSVSWYQQTPGQGLQFLFEYFSETQRNKGNFPGRFSGRQFSNSRSEMNVSTLELGDSALYLCASSPEGRYGYTFGSGTRLTVV.

The CDR3 nucleotides are TGTGCCAGCAGTGGACAGGGCGGCAATCAGCCCCAGCATTTT. This gives the protein CASSGQGGNQPQHF. V is TRBV28 and J is TRBJ1-5, with TRBD1 identical over 8 bases. The V and J ends lost 5 bases and 2 bases, in that order; junction bases with no gene match: 2. The CDR3 totals 14 residues. Germline-derived CDR1 and CDR2 are MDHEN and SYDVKM.

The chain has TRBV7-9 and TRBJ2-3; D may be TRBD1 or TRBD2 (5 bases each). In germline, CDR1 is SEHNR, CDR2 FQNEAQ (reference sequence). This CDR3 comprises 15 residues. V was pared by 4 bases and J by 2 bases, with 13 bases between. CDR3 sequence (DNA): TGTGCCAGCAGCTCCAGTGGGGGTCCCACAGATACGCAGTATTTT. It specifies CASSSSGGPTDTQYF.

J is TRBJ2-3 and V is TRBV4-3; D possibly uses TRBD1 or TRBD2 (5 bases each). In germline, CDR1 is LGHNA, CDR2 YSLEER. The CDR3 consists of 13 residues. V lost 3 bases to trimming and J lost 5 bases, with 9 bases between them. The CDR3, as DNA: TGCGCCAGCAGCCAGGGACGGCTAGATACGCAGTATTTT. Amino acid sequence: CASSQGRLDTQYF.

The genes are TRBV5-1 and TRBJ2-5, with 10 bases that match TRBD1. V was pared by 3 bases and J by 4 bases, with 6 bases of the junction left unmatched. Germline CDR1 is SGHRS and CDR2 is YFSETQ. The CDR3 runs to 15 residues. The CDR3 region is CASSYKGDRGETQYF. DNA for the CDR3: TGCGCCAGCAGCTACAAAGGGGACAGGGGAGAGACCCAGTACTTC.

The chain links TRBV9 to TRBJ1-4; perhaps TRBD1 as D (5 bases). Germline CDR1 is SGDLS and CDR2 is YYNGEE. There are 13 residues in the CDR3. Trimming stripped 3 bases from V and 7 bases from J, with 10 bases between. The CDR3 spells CASSGQGGEKLFF. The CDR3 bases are TGTGCCAGCAGCGGGCAGGGCGGTGAAAAACTGTTTTTT.

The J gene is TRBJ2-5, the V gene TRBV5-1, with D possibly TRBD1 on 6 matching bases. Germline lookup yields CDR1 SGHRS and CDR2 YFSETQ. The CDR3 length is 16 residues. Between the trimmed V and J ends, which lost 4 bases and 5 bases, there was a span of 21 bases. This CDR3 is CASSAGTQGFGETQYF. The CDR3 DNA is TGCGCCAGCAGCGCTGGAACGCAGGGGTTTGGGGAGACCCAGTACTTC.

The CDR3 sequence is CASSLFGGQGYEQYF. CDR3 nucleotide sequence: TGCGCCAGCAGCTTGTTTGGCGGACAAGGGTACGAGCAGTACTTC. The V call is TRBV5-1, the J call TRBJ2-7; D perhaps matches TRBD1 (5 bases). Germline lookup yields CDR1 SGHRS and CDR2 YFSETQ. Trimming left V 1 base short and J 4 bases short, with 15 bases between. The CDR3 covers 15 residues.

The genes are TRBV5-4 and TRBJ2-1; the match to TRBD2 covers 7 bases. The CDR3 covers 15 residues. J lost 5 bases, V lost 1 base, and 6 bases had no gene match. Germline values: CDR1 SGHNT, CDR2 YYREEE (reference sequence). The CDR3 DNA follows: TGTGCCAGCAGCTTGACTTGGCTAGCGGACAATGAGCAGTTCTTC. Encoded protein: CASSLTWLADNEQFF.

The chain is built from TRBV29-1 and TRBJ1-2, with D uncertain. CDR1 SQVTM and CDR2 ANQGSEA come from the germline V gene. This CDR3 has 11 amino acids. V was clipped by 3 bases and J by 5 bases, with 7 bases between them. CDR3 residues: CSVDSGYGYTF. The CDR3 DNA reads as TGCAGCGTTGATTCCGGTTATGGCTACACCTTC.

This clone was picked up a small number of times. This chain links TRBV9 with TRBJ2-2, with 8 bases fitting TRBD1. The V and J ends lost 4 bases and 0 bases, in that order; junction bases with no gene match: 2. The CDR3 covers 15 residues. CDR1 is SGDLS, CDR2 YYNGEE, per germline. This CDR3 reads CASSKGQANTGELFF. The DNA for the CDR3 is TGTGCCAGCAGCAAGGGACAGGCGAACACCGGGGAGCTGTTTTTT.

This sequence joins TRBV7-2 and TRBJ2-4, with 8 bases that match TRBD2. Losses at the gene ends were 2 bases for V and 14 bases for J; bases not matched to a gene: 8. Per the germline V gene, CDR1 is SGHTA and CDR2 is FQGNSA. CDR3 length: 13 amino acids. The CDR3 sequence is CASSLPPGGREYF. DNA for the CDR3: TGTGCCAGCAGCTTACCCCCGGGGGGGCGTGAGTACTTC.

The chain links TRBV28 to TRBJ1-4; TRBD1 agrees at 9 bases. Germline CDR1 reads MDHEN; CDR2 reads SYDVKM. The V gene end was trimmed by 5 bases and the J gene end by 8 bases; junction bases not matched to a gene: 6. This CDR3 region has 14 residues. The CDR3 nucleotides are TGTGCCAGCAGTGGACAGGGGTCAATGGAAAAACTGTTTTTT. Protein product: CASSGQGSMEKLFF.